This T cell receptor beta chain was retrieved from a study of blood T cell repertoires in COVID-19. Study summary: Sample material is recorded as cDNA or gDNA derived from T cells, B-cell-depleted T cells, or PBMCs.

Enrollment of patients from Seattle took place during active infection, with longitudinal follow-up. Using immunoSEQ multiplex PCR, the repertoire was profiled, and TCRdb retains in-frame clones only, with some absent. Of approximately 350,000 clones in the sample, 86% were seen once. Per the germline V gene, CDR1 is SGHRS and CDR2 is YFSETQ. The CDR3 loop spans 14 amino acids. The V end lost 5 bases, the J end lost 1 base, and 12 bases lay between the germline ends. V is TRBV5-1 and J is TRBJ1-1; tentatively, D is TRBD1 (6 bases). The sequencing sample was made of peripheral blood. The clonotype originates from an older woman with COVID-19, enrolled during active disease. The CDR3: CASSSSRGNTEAFF. The CDR3 DNA reads TGCGCCAGCAGTTCCTCCAGGGGGAACACTGAAGCTTTCTTT. The full variable domain, with the rest looked up from reference TRBV5-1 and TRBJ1-1, is KAGVTQTPRYLIKTRGQQVTLSCSPISGHRSVSWYQQTPGQGLQFLFEYFSETQRNKGNFPGRFSGRQFSNSRSEMNVSTLELGDSALYLCASSSSRGNTEAFFGQGTRLTVV.